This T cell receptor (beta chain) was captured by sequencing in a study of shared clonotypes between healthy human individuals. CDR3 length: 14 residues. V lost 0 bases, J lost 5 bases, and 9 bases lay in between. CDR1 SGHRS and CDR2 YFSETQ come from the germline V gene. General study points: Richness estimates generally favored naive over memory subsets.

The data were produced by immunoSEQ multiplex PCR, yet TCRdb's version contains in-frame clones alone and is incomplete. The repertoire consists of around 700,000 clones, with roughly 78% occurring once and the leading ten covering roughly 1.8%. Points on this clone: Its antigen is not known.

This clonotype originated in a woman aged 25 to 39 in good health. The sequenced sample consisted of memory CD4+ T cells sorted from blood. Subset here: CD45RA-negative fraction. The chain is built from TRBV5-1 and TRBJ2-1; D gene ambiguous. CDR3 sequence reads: CASSLDAANNEQFF. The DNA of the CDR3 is TGCGCCAGCAGCTTGGACGCGGCGAACAATGAGCAGTTCTTC.